This T cell receptor beta chain was recovered during a study of OX40 agonist ivuxolimab in advanced cancers. TCRdb's copy holds only in-frame clones and misses some; the assay was immunoSEQ multiplex PCR. The sample records nearly 45,000 clones, 75% to 90% being singletons. V was pared by 5 bases and J by 5 bases, with 18 bases between. Per germline, CDR1 ENHRY and CDR2 SYGVKD. CDR3 length: 15 residues. The sequence was collected from an adult with an advanced solid tumor such as melanoma, head and neck, liver or kidney cancer. The chain employs TRBV10-3 and TRBJ2-5; a weak D match, TRBD1 (8 bases). The input for sequencing was CD4+ or CD8+ T cells sorted from blood, taken in a trial of the OX40 agonist ivuxolimab. CDR3 protein: CAISFTGGERETQYF. CDR3 sequence (DNA): TGTGCCATCAGTTTTACAGGGGGGGAACGGGAGACCCAGTACTTC.